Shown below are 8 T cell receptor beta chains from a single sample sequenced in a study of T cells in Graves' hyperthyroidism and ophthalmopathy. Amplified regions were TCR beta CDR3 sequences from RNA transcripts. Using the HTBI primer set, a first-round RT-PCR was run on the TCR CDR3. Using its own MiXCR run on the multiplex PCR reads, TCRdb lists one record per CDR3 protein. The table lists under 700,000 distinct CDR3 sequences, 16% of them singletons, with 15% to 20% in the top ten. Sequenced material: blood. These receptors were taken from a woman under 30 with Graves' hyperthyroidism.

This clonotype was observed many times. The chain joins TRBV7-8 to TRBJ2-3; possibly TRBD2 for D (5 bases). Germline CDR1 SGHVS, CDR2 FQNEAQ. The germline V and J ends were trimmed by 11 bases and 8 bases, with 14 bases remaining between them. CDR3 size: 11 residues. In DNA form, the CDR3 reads TGTGCCTCCATTAAGGCGGGTACGCAGTATTTT. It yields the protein CASIKAGTQYF.

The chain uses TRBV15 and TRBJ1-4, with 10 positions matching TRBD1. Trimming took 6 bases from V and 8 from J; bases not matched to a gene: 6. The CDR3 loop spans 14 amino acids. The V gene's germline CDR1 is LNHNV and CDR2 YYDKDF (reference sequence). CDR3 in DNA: TGTGCCACCAGAAAGACAGGGGGCAAGGAAAAACTGTTTTTT. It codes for CATRKTGGKEKLFF.

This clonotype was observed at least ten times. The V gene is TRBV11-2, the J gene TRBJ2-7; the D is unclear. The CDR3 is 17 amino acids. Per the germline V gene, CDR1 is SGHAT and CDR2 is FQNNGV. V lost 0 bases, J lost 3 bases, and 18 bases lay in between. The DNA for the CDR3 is TGTGCCAGCAGCTTAGAAGGGTTCTCCCTGTGGAACTACGAGCAGTACTTC. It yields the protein CASSLEGFSLWNYEQYF.

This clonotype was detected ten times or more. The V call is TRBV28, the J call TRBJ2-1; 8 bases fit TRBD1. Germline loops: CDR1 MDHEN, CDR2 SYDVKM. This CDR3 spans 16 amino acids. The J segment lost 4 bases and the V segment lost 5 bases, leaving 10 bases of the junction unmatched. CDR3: CASSTTGAGSYNEQFF. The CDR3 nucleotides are TGTGCCAGCAGTACGACAGGGGCTGGGAGTTACAATGAGCAGTTCTTC.

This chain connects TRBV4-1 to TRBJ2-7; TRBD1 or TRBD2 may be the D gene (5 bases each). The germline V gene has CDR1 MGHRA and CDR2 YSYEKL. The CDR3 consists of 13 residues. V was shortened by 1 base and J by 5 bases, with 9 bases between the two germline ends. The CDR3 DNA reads TGCGCCAGCAGCCAAGGTAGGGGAGACGAGCAGTACTTC. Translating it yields CASSQGRGDEQYF.

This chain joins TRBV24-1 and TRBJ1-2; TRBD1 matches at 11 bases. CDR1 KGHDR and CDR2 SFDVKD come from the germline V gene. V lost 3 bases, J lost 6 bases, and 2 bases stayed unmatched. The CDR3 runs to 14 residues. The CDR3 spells CATSDGTGGNGYTF. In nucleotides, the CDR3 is TGTGCCACCAGTGATGGGACAGGGGGGAATGGCTACACCTTC.

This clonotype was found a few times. The CDR3 here is CASSFGGKSYEQYF. The CDR3 DNA reads TGTGCCAGCAGTTTCGGCGGGAAATCCTACGAGCAGTACTTC. V and J are TRBV12-3 or TRBV12-4 and TRBJ2-7; TRBD2 might be the D (6 bases). The CDR3 runs 14 residues. V was pared by 3 bases and J by 1 base, with 10 bases between.

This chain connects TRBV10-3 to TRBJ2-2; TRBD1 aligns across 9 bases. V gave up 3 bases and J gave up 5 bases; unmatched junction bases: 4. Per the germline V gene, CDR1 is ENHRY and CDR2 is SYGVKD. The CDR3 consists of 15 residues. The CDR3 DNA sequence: TGTGCCATCAGTGACCGGGACAGGGTAACCGGGGAGCTGTTTTTT. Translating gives CAISDRDRVTGELFF.